The 18 T cell receptor beta chains below come from one sample, sequenced in a study of blood T cell repertoires in COVID-19. Produced via immunoSEQ multiplex PCR; TCRdb's table is partial and in-frame only. The top ten hold about 5.7% of the sample, which has a few hundred thousand clones, around 85% seen once. The material sequenced was PBMCs or T cells enriched from blood (not recorded which). All receptors come from a woman aged 40 to 55 who had recovered from COVID-19.

The chain carries TRBV7-8 and TRBJ1-5; D is undetermined. Germline-derived CDR1 and CDR2 are SGHVS and FQNEAQ. This CDR3 spans 16 amino acids. Trimming pared 1 base from V and 0 bases from J, leaving 10 bases between. CDR3 bases: TGTGCCAGCAGCTTAGTTTCAGGCTATAGCAATCAGCCCCAGCATTTT. Its protein is CASSLVSGYSNQPQHF.

This clone was detected once. This chain joins TRBV5-4 and TRBJ2-1; 14 bases align to TRBD2. Per the germline V gene, CDR1 is SGHNT and CDR2 is YYREEE (reference sequence). The V segment lost 4 bases and the J segment 10 bases; nucleotides outside the gene matches: 10. This CDR3 has 16 residues. The CDR3: CASSAGTSGSRGEQFF. CDR3 coding DNA: TGTGCCAGCAGCGCCGGGACTAGCGGGAGTCGGGGCGAGCAGTTCTTC.

This chain uses TRBV5-6 with TRBJ1-1; D not resolved. V gave up 0 bases and J gave up 11 bases, with 17 bases separating them. The CDR3 contains 14 residues. Germline values: CDR1 SGHDT, CDR2 YYEEEE. CDR3 sequence (DNA): TGTGCCAGCAGCTTGGCTTTTCCCTCCGGCGGGGCTTTCTTT. Translation: CASSLAFPSGGAFF. The entire variable domain, with the rest obtained from reference TRBV5-6 and TRBJ1-1, is as follows: DAGVTQSPTHLIKTRGQQVTLRCSPKSGHDTVSWYQQALGQGPQFIFQYYEEEERQRGNFPDRFSGHQFPNYSSELNVNALLLGDSALYLCASSLAFPSGGAFFGQGTRLTVV.

V gene TRBV28 combines with J gene TRBJ1-2; 7 bases are shared with TRBD1. This CDR3 contains 15 residues. Germline lookup yields CDR1 MDHEN and CDR2 SYDVKM. With 7 bases clipped from V and 5 bases from J, the junction kept 13 bases outside the gene matches. The CDR3 region is CASTPRGQGDYGYTF. The DNA of the CDR3 is TGTGCCAGCACCCCAAGGGGGCAGGGTGATTATGGCTACACCTTC.

The chain has TRBV7-9 and TRBJ1-1; possibly TRBD1 for D (5 bases). V was pared by 5 bases and J by 5 bases, with 24 bases between. The germline gives CDR1 SEHNR, CDR2 FQNEAQ (reference sequence). CDR3 length: 17 residues. CDR3 amino acids: CASSPTTKVSGETEAFF. CDR3 DNA: TGTGCCAGCAGCCCTACCACCAAGGTTTCGGGGGAAACTGAAGCTTTCTTT. Full variable domain (remainder filled in from reference TRBV7-9 and TRBJ1-1): DTGVSQNPRHKITKRGQNVTFRCDPISEHNRLYWYRQTLGQGPEFLTYFQNEAQLEKSRLLSDRFSAERPKGSFSTLEIQRTEQGDSAMYLCASSPTTKVSGETEAFFGQGTRLTVV.

This clone was counted between two and nine times. The chain carries TRBV6-6 and TRBJ1-2; 10 positions match TRBD1. The germline CDR1 and CDR2 sequences are MNHNY and SVGAGI (reference sequence). The V and J ends lost 7 bases and 8 bases, in that order; junction bases with no gene match: 13. The CDR3 contains 15 residues. CDR3 sequence reads: CASNLDRGLTIGYTF. The CDR3 DNA is TGTGCCAGCAACCTCGACAGGGGGCTAACTATAGGCTACACCTTC.

The chain has TRBV18 and TRBJ2-3, with D maybe TRBD2 (5 bases). The CDR3 runs to 13 residues. Germline V gives CDR1 KGHSH, CDR2 LQKENI. The ends were cut back, 6 bases at V and 8 bases at J, with 15 bases in the middle. This chain's CDR3 is CASSFRGLGTQYF. In DNA form, the CDR3 reads TGTGCCAGCTCCTTCCGGGGTTTGGGTACGCAGTATTTT.

The rearrangement joins TRBV28 to TRBJ2-4, with 9 bases identical to TRBD2. The CDR3 has 17 amino acids. In germline, CDR1 is MDHEN, CDR2 SYDVKM. The V gene end was trimmed by 2 bases and the J gene end by 4 bases; junction bases not matched to a gene: 9. CDR3 in DNA: TGTGCCAGCAGTTTACCCGGACTAGCGACTCATAAAAACATTCAGTACTTC. As protein: CASSLPGLATHKNIQYF.

The rearrangement uses TRBV2 and TRBJ2-7; perhaps TRBD2 as D (6 bases). The germline CDR1 and CDR2 sequences are SNHLY and FYNNEI. This CDR3 is 11 amino acids long. The V end lost 8 bases, the J end lost 3 bases, and 8 bases lay between the germline ends. The CDR3 DNA reads TGTGCCAGCGGAGGGTACTACGAGCAGTACTTC. This codes for CASGGYYEQYF.

The rearrangement links TRBV28 to TRBJ2-7; 7 bases agree with TRBD1. V dropped 9 bases and J dropped 4; count of bases not matched to a gene: 12. CDR3 length: 14 residues. The V gene's germline CDR1 is MDHEN and CDR2 SYDVKM. The CDR3 reads CASTPGTAKYEQYF. The CDR3 nucleotides read TGTGCCAGTACACCCGGGACAGCAAAATACGAGCAGTACTTC.

This chain joins TRBV13 and TRBJ2-5, with no clear D. V was clipped by 3 bases and J by 5 bases, with 4 bases between them. Germline CDR1 reads PRHDT; CDR2 reads FYEKMQ (reference sequence). The CDR3 is 11 residues long. CDR3 sequence reads: CASSLRETQYF. The CDR3 region has the DNA TGTGCCAGCAGCTTGCGGGAGACCCAGTACTTC.

The chain employs TRBV27 and TRBJ1-5; 7 bases line up with TRBD1. Germline trimming cut 4 bases from V and 0 bases from J; bases unmatched to any gene: 6. The CDR3 is 16 amino acids. Germline CDR1 MNHEY, CDR2 SMNVEV (reference sequence). CDR3 protein: CASSSGTAYSNQPQHF. In DNA form, the CDR3 reads TGTGCCAGCAGTTCGGGGACAGCCTATAGCAATCAGCCCCAGCATTTT.

This clone was observed a few times. The chain uses TRBV7-3 and TRBJ2-1; 14 bases align to TRBD2. J gave up 9 bases and V 4 bases, and 2 bases lay outside the gene matches. The germline CDR1 and CDR2 sequences are SGHTA and FQGTGA. The CDR3 sequence is 14 residues long. The DNA for the CDR3 is TGTGCCAGCAGCTATGGACTAGCGGGAGGTGAGCAGTTCTTC. Translation: CASSYGLAGGEQFF.

V and J are TRBV20-1 and TRBJ2-5, with D possibly being TRBD2 (5 bases). The CDR3 spans 11 residues. Between the trimmed V and J ends, which lost 6 bases and 3 bases, there was a span of 8 bases. Germline CDR1 reads DFQATT; CDR2 reads SNEGSKA (reference sequence). The CDR3 nucleotides read TGCAGTGCGAGGAGGAAAGAGACCCAGTACTTC. Its protein product is CSARRKETQYF.

This rearrangement joins TRBV6-5 to TRBJ1-2; TRBD1 matches 9 bases. V trimming: 6 bases; J trimming: 8 bases; junction bases outside the gene matches: 7. This CDR3 spans 13 amino acids. CDR1 is MNHEY, CDR2 SVGAGI, per germline. The CDR3 reads CASRPDRGSGYTF. Here the CDR3 DNA reads TGTGCCAGCAGACCCGACAGGGGGAGCGGCTACACCTTC.

The rearrangement uses TRBV6-5 and TRBJ1-2; the D is unclear. The CDR3 is 14 residues long. The germline gives CDR1 MNHEY, CDR2 SVGAGI. Trimming cost V 7 bases and J 4 bases, with 16 bases left between them. The CDR3 bases are TGTGCCAGCAACCCTACCCCAGGTGCCTATGGCTACACCTTC. Its protein is CASNPTPGAYGYTF.

The rearrangement links TRBV15 to TRBJ2-5; 8 bases fit TRBD2. J was trimmed by 5 bases and V by 3 bases; bases with no gene match: 8. CDR1 and CDR2 from the germline V gene are LNHNV and YYDKDF (reference sequence). This CDR3 is 15 amino acids long. CDR3 DNA: TGTGCCACCAGCAGGGGAGCGGGAGTGGGTGAGACCCAGTACTTC. The encoded protein is CATSRGAGVGETQYF.

The chain couples TRBV6-2 or TRBV6-3 to TRBJ1-1; 7 nucleotides match TRBD1. Germline trimming cut 5 bases from V and 8 bases from J; bases unmatched to any gene: 8. In germline, CDR1 is MNHEY, CDR2 SVGEGT. The CDR3 totals 13 residues. CDR3 bases: TGTGCCAGCAGTGTAACAGGGGATCGCGAAGCTTTCTTT. This gives the protein CASSVTGDREAFF.